The clone carrying this T cell receptor beta chain turned up a few times. The data stem from a study of patients and donors after allogeneic stem cell transplantation. TCRdb re-derived calls from the RT-PCR reads in MiXCR, one entry per CDR3 protein. Among about 230,000 distinct CDR3 sequences listed, roughly 14% were seen once. Deletions cut 3 bases from V and 4 bases from J, with 9 bases between. CDR3 length equals 13 residues. Germline CDR1 SGHAT, CDR2 FQDESV (reference sequence). What was sequenced was blood, either unsorted or a sorted T cell fraction (not recorded which). This chain connects TRBV11-1 to TRBJ2-5; possible D gene TRBD2, 6 bases. This sequence was found in a human donor who was either an allogeneic HSCT recipient or a stem cell or donor lymphocyte infusion donor (not recorded which). It is not recorded whose cells these are; they may come from a transplant donor. The CDR3 protein is CASSLGLGETQYF. The CDR3 bases are TGTGCCAGCAGCTTGGGACTGGGAGAGACCCAGTACTTC.